The 14 T cell receptor beta chains below come from one sample, sequenced in a study of blood T cell repertoires in COVID-19. Data came from immunoSEQ multiplex PCR; TCRdb stores just in-frame clones and leaves some out. The sample consists of some 210,000 clones, about nine tenths of them appearing once. Specimen: peripheral blood. The receptors derive from a man between 60 and 70 years old who had recovered from COVID-19.

Concerning this clone: At the DNA level, this CDR3 is encoded by other sequences in the same sample as well. This sequence joins TRBV3-1 (or the pseudogene TRBV3-2) and TRBJ1-2; a weak D match, TRBD1 (6 bases). This CDR3 is built from 15 residues. Deletions cut 0 bases from V and 4 bases from J, with 12 bases between. The germline gives CDR1 LGHDT, CDR2 YNNKEL (reference sequence). The CDR3 DNA is TGTGCCAGCAGCCAAGATAGGGGCAGGGGCTATGGCTACACCTTC. Translating it yields CASSQDRGRGYGYTF.

The chain joins TRBV18 to TRBJ2-5; D unresolved. The CDR3 length is 12 residues. The germline gives CDR1 KGHSH, CDR2 LQKENI. Trimming took 6 bases from V and 5 from J, leaving 10 bases between them. CDR3 in DNA: TGTGCCAGCTCGTCCCTTCTCGAGACCCAGTACTTC. Protein product: CASSSLLETQYF.

The chain carries TRBV5-1 and TRBJ2-1; TRBD2 matches at 12 bases. CDR1 SGHRS and CDR2 YFSETQ come from the germline V gene. The CDR3 runs to 14 residues. V shed 5 bases and J 9 bases; nucleotides not matched to a gene: 6. The CDR3 DNA reads TGCGCCAGCAGGCAGACTAGCGGGGGCCCTGAGCAGTTCTTC. Translating gives CASRQTSGGPEQFF.

The chain employs TRBV19 and TRBJ2-3; 8 bases align to TRBD1. In germline, CDR1 is LNHDA, CDR2 SQIVND (reference sequence). J lost 2 bases, V lost 6 bases, and 10 bases had no gene match. This CDR3 has 16 residues. The CDR3 DNA reads as TGTGCCAGTAGCGAGTTGCAGGGGGCGACCACAGATACGCAGTATTTT. This translates into CASSELQGATTDTQYF.

The rearrangement uses TRBV5-4 and TRBJ1-1, with TRBD1 matching 9 bases. Germline V gene sequence: CDR1 SGHNT, CDR2 YYREEE (reference sequence). The CDR3 spans 14 residues. Trimming at V came to 1 base and at J to 4 bases, leaving 2 bases not matched to a gene. CDR3 coding DNA: TGTGCCAGCAGCTTGACAGGGGGCGGCACTGAAGCTTTCTTT. Its protein product is CASSLTGGGTEAFF.

The chain employs TRBV3-1 (or the pseudogene TRBV3-2) and TRBJ1-4, with 10 bases fitting TRBD1. The trim removed 4 bases at V and 8 bases at J, leaving 4 bases unmatched. The germline gives CDR1 LGHDT, CDR2 YNNKEL (reference sequence). The CDR3 is 14 residues long. The CDR3: CASSPGQGGEKLFF. CDR3 sequence (DNA): TGTGCCAGCAGCCCAGGACAGGGGGGGGAAAAACTGTTTTTT.

This chain connects TRBV13 to TRBJ1-2; 9 bases are shared with TRBD1. Per the germline V gene, CDR1 is PRHDT and CDR2 is FYEKMQ (reference sequence). V was clipped by 5 bases and J by 7 bases; unmatched bases: 23. This CDR3 region has 19 residues. The CDR3 region has the DNA TGTGCCAGCAGCGCCCAGATACAGGGGGCTGACGCGGCTTCCTCTGGCTACACCTTC. Translation: CASSAQIQGADAASSGYTF.

This chain uses TRBV2 with TRBJ2-7; maybe TRBD2 (7 bases). The V gene's germline CDR1 is SNHLY and CDR2 FYNNEI. Trimming pared 7 bases from V and 0 bases from J, leaving 16 bases between. CDR3 length equals 15 residues. CDR3 in amino acids: CASTLGGASSYEQYF. In nucleotides, the CDR3 is TGTGCCAGCACCCTGGGGGGGGCATCCTCCTACGAGCAGTACTTC.

J is TRBJ2-6 and V is TRBV19; no definite D call. CDR1 and CDR2 (germline): LNHDA, SQIVND (reference sequence). CDR3 size: 13 residues. V lost 7 bases, J lost 3 bases, and 7 bases lay in between. As DNA, the CDR3 is TGTGCCAGTACAGGTGGTGGGGCCAACGTCCTGACTTTC. Translated, it gives CASTGGGANVLTF.

The gene calls are TRBV6-5 and TRBJ2-3; 8 bases fit TRBD1. The CDR3 is 15 amino acids. The V gene's germline CDR1 is MNHEY and CDR2 SVGAGI. V gave up 7 bases and J gave up 0 bases; unmatched junction bases: 6. CDR3 region: CASIRTGFSTDTQYF. In DNA form, the CDR3 reads TGTGCCAGCATCCGGACAGGGTTCAGCACAGATACGCAGTATTTT.

The chain couples TRBV9 to TRBJ2-1; 15 bases match TRBD2. V shed 4 bases, J shed 11 bases, and the junction held 13 bases outside the gene matches. CDR3 length equals 17 residues. Germline CDR1 reads SGDLS; CDR2 reads YYNGEE. CDR3 sequence: CASSHAAGTSGRTKQFF. The CDR3 DNA is TGTGCCAGCAGCCACGCGGCCGGGACTAGCGGGAGGACCAAGCAGTTCTTC.

The chain joins TRBV4-1 to TRBJ2-1; no definite D call. Germline V lookup: CDR1 MGHRA, CDR2 YSYEKL. V was shortened by 1 base and J by 0 bases, with 13 bases between the two germline ends. The CDR3 extends over 17 amino acids. CDR3 DNA sequence: TGCGCCAGCAGCCAAGGTCTGCGCGGAAGCTCCTACAATGAGCAGTTCTTC. Translation gives CASSQGLRGSSYNEQFF.

The chain couples TRBV30 to TRBJ2-2, with 7 bases identical to TRBD1. Per the germline V gene, CDR1 is GTSNPN and CDR2 is SVGIG (reference sequence). The trim removed 6 bases at V and 2 bases at J, leaving 9 bases unmatched. The CDR3 extends over 15 amino acids. The DNA of the CDR3 is TGTGCCTGCAAACAGGGGAACACCAACACCGGGGAGCTGTTTTTT. Translated: CACKQGNTNTGELFF.

The chain links TRBV1 to TRBJ2-7; the table gives TRBD1 as D, unverified against the DNA. TRBV1 is a pseudogene. This CDR3 contains 18 residues. CDR3 sequence: CTSSPAGVGHPVSYEQYF. DNA for the CDR3: TGCACCAGCAGCCCTGCCGGTGTCGGACATCCAGTGTCCTACGAGCAGTACTTC.